What follows are 9 T cell receptor beta chains derived from one specimen sequenced in a study of tumor and adjacent non-tumor tissue in lung cancer. Three rounds of nested PCR, following a modified ARM-PCR protocol, produced the TCRbeta library. MiXCR was run by TCRdb on the multiplex PCR reads, yielding one entry per CDR3 protein. Among fewer than 130,000 distinct CDR3 sequences listed, roughly 84% were seen once. No cell sorting was done before RNA was extracted from the tissue. Sequencing input: lung tumor tissue. These receptors originate from a man in his 70s with non-small cell lung cancer.

This clonotype was recorded once. One base away lies a much larger clone, so this may be a sequencing read error. This sequence joins TRBV20-1 and TRBJ2-3, with unresolved D. The germline V and J ends were trimmed by 1 base and 3 bases, with 5 bases remaining between them. Germline V lookup: CDR1 DFQATT, CDR2 SNEGSKA (reference sequence). The CDR3 is 12 amino acids. The CDR3 reads CSARVSTDTQYF. CDR3 nucleotides: TGCAGTGCTAGAGTATCGACAGATACGCAGTATTTT.

Of note for this clonotype: Sequence at one end of the junction differs from germline and may be a read error. The rearrangement joins TRBV13 to TRBJ1-3; D unresolved. This CDR3 is 17 amino acids long. CDR1 is PRHDT and CDR2 is FYEKMQ in the germline V gene (reference sequence). The CDR3 region has the DNA TGTGCCGGCAGCTTAGAGCGGACGGAACACTCTGGAAACACCATATATTTT. Protein sequence: CAGSLERTEHSGNTIYF.

A remark on this clonotype: The junction differs from germline at one of its ends, possibly a read error. V usage is TRBV29-1 and J usage is TRBJ1-5; D gene unclear. Germline V gives CDR1 SQVTM, CDR2 ANQGSEA. This CDR3 comprises 14 residues. CDR3 sequence (DNA): TGCAGCGTCGGCCCACTAGTAAGCAAACAGCCCCAACATTTT. It encodes CSVGPLVSKQPQHF.

In regard to this clonotype: The junction departs from the called germline gene at one end, perhaps through a read error. The chain has TRBV28 and TRBJ2-7; 9 positions agree with TRBD1. Germline CDR1 is MDHEN and CDR2 is SYDVKM. The CDR3 sequence is 16 residues long. The CDR3 DNA is TGTGCCAGTACTCCTTGGAGGGGACAGGGCTCCTACGATCAGTACTTC. Its protein is CASTPWRGQGSYDQYF.

Regarding this clonotype: An end of the junction differs from the germline gene, which may be a read error. This sequence joins TRBV6-1 and TRBJ1-1, with D possibly TRBD1 on 5 matching bases. The germline CDR1 and CDR2 sequences are MNHNS and SASEGT. This CDR3 comprises 15 residues. The CDR3 sequence: CASSKRSRVNTEVFF. CDR3 bases: TGTGCCAGCAGTAAGAGGAGCAGGGTTAACACTGAAGTTTTCTTT.

This clonotype was seen more than once but under ten times. J is TRBJ1-1 and V is TRBV4-2; perhaps TRBD1 as D (6 bases). V gave up 6 bases and J gave up 7 bases, with 15 bases separating them. Germline CDR1 is LGHNA and CDR2 is YNFKEQ. This CDR3 is 13 amino acids long. The CDR3 loop reads CASSRTDIIEAFF. The DNA for the CDR3 is TGTGCCAGCAGTAGGACAGATATTATTGAAGCTTTCTTT.

As for this clonotype: Just one base apart from a much larger clone, this may be a read error. The chain is built from TRBV7-2 and TRBJ2-7; 7 bases map to TRBD1. The trim removed 0 bases at V and 3 bases at J, leaving 5 bases unmatched. The CDR3 loop spans 15 amino acids. Germline V gives CDR1 SGHTA, CDR2 FQGNSA. As DNA, the CDR3 is TGTGCCAGCAGCTTAGCGGGGACAGATAACTACGAGCAGTACTTC. Translated: CASSLAGTDNYEQYF.

As to this clonotype: A junction end diverges from the germline sequence, so it may reflect a read error. The V call is TRBV29-1, the J call TRBJ2-5; a weak D match, TRBD2 (7 bases). CDR3 length equals 12 residues. Germline lookup yields CDR1 SQVTM and CDR2 ANQGSEA. The CDR3 here is CSAQGGGDTQYF. CDR3 nucleotides: TGTAGCGCGCAAGGGGGAGGGGATACCCAGTACTTC.

About this clonotype itself: Given the absence of the conserved phenylalanine or tryptophan at the CDR3 end, a read error is likely. This chain connects TRBV4-3 to TRBJ2-7; TRBD2 is a possible D gene (6 bases). Germline loops: CDR1 LGHNA, CDR2 YSLEER. V was clipped by 1 base and J by 0 bases, with 28 bases between them. The CDR3 has 21 residues. CDR3 region: CASSQARNSKGLEGGSYEQYL. The CDR3 DNA reads as TGCGCCAGCAGCCAAGCCCGTAACTCAAAAGGATTAGAGGGAGGCTCCTACGAGCAGTACCTC.